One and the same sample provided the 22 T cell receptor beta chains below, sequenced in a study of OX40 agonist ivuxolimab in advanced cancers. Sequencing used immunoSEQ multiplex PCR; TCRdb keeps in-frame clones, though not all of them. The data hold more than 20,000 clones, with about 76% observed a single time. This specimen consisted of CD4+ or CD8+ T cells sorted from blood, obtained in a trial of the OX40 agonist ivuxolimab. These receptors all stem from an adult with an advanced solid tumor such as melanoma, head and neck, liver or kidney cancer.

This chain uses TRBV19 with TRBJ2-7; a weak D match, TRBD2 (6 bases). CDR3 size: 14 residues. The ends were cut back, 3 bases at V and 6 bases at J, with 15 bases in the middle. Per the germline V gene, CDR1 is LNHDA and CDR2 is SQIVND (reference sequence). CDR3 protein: CASSIGGASVEQYF. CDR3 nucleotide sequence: TGTGCCAGTAGTATTGGCGGGGCCTCCGTCGAGCAGTACTTC.

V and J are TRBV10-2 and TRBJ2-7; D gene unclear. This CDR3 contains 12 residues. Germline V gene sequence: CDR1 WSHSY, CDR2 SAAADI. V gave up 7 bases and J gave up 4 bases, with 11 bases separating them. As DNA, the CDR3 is TGCGCCAGCACGGGCGAAGAGTACGAGCAGTACTTC. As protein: CASTGEEYEQYF.

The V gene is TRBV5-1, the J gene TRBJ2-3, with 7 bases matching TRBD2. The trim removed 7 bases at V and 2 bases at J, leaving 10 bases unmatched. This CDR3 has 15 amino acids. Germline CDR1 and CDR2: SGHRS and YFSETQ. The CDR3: CASRSRGLTTDTQYF. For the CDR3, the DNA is TGCGCCAGCCGAAGTAGGGGACTAACCACAGATACGCAGTATTTT.

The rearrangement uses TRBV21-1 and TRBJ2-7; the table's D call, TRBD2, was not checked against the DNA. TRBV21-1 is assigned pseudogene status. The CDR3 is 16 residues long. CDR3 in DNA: TGTGCCAGCAGCAAAGCCCGACGGGGGAGCTCCTACGAGCAGTACTTC. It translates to CASSKARRGSSYEQYF.

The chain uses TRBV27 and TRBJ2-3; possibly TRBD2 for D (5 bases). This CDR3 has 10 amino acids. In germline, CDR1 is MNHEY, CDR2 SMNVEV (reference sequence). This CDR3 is CALGPHTQYF. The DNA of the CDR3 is TGTGCACTAGGGCCCCATACGCAGTATTTT.

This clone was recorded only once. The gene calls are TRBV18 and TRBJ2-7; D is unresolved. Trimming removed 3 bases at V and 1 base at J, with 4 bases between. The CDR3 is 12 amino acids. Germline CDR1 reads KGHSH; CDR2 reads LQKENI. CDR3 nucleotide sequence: TGTGCCAGCTCACCTGGATCCTACGAGCAGTACTTC. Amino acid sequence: CASSPGSYEQYF.

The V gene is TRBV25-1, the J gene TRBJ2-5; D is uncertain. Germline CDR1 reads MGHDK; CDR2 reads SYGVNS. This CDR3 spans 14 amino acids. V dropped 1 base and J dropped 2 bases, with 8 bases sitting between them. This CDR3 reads CASSEWRRQETQYF. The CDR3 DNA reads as TGTGCCAGCAGTGAATGGAGACGGCAAGAGACCCAGTACTTC. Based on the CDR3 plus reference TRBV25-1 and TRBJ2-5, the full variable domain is EADIYQTPRYLVIGTGKKITLECSQTMGHDKMYWYQQDPGMELHLIHYSYGVNSTEKGDLSSESTVSRIRTEHFPLTLESARPSHTSQYLCASSEWRRQETQYFGPGTRLLVL.

CDR3 sequence: CASSSRDTSYEQYF. CDR3 bases: TGTGCCAGCAGCTCCCGGGACACATCCTACGAGCAGTACTTC. The chain employs TRBV5-4 and TRBJ2-7; a possible D gene is TRBD1 (6 bases). Germline loops: CDR1 SGHNT, CDR2 YYREEE (reference sequence). V lost 3 bases to trimming and J lost 1 base, with 11 bases between them. This CDR3 region has 14 residues.

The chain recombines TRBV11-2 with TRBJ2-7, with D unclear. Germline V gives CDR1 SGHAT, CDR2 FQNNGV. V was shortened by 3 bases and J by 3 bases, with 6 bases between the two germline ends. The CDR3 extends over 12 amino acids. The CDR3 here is CASSLDGYEQYF. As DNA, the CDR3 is TGTGCCAGCAGCTTGGATGGCTACGAGCAGTACTTC.

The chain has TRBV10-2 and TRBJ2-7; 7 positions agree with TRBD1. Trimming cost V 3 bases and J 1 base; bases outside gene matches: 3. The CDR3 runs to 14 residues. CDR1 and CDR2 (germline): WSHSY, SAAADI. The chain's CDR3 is CASSDPGQSYEQYF. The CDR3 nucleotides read TGCGCCAGCAGTGACCCGGGACAGTCCTACGAGCAGTACTTC.

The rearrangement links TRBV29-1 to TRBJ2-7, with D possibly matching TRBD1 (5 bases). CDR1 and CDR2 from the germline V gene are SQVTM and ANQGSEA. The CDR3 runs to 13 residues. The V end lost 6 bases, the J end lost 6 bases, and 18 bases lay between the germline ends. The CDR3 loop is CSVVDPGQGEQYF. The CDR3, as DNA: TGCAGCGTGGTAGACCCGGGCCAGGGCGAGCAGTACTTC.

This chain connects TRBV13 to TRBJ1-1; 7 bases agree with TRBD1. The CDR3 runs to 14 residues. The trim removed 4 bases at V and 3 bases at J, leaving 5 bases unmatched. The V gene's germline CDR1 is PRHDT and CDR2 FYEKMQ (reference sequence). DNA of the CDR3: TGTGCCAGCAGCTCCAGGGGGGGGCACACTGAAGCTTTCTTT. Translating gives CASSSRGGHTEAFF.

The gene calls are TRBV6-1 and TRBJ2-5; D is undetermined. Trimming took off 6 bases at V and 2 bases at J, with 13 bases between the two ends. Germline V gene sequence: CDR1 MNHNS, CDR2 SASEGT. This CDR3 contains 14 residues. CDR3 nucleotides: TGTGCCAGCAGCCAAGGGCCAGCTCAAGAGACCCAGTACTTC. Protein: CASSQGPAQETQYF.

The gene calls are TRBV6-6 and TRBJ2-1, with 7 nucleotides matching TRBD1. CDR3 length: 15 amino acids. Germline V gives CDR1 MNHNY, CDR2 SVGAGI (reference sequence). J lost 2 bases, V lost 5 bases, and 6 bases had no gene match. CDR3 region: CASSHDRVPYNEQFF. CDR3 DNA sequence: TGTGCCAGCAGTCACGACAGGGTGCCCTACAATGAGCAGTTCTTC.

CDR3 coding DNA: TGTGCCAGCAGCCAAGTTCTGGGGGTCATGAACACTGAAGCTTTCTTT. Its protein product is CASSQVLGVMNTEAFF. This chain joins TRBV4-2 and TRBJ1-1; D possibly corresponds to TRBD1 (5 bases). With 1 base removed from V and 0 bases from J, the gap between germline ends came to 12 bases. Germline CDR1 and CDR2: LGHNA and YNFKEQ. The CDR3 covers 16 residues.

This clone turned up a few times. The chain's CDR3 is CASSPIAGEYEQYF. The CDR3, as DNA: TGCGCCAGCAGCCCTATAGCGGGAGAATACGAGCAGTACTTC. The J gene is TRBJ2-7, the V gene TRBV5-1; 9 nucleotides match TRBD2. The CDR3 runs 14 residues. Unmatched junction bases numbered 6, after V lost 4 bases and J lost 4 bases. The germline gives CDR1 SGHRS, CDR2 YFSETQ.

The CDR3 nucleotides are TGTGCCTGGAGTCTCAGGGGGGGAACGTACGAGCAGTACTTC. Translating gives CAWSLRGGTYEQYF. This chain links TRBV30 with TRBJ2-7; either TRBD1 or TRBD2 may supply D (7 bases each). This CDR3 region has 14 residues. Germline V gene data show CDR1 as GTSNPN and CDR2 as SVGIG (reference sequence). V lost 2 bases to trimming and J lost 4 bases, with 15 bases between them.

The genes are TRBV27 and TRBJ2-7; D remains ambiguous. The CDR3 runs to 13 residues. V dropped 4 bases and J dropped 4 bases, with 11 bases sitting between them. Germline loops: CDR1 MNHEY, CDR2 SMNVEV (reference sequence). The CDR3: CASSSSQEYEQYF. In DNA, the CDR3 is TGTGCCAGCAGTTCGTCCCAGGAATACGAGCAGTACTTC.

The CDR3 loop reads CASSFNSYEQYF. The CDR3 DNA follows: TGTGCCAGCAGCTTTAACTCCTACGAGCAGTACTTC. V is TRBV5-5 and J is TRBJ2-7; no definite D call. The germline gives CDR1 SGHKS, CDR2 YYEKEE (reference sequence). V lost 2 bases and J lost 0, with 3 bases in between. The CDR3 consists of 12 residues.

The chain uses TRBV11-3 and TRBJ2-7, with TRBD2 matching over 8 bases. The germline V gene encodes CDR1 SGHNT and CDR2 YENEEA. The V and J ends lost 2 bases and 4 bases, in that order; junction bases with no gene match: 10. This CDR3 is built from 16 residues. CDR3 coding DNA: TGTGCCAGCAGCTTACTTCCCAGCGGGGGATTTTACGAGCAGTACTTC. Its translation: CASSLLPSGGFYEQYF. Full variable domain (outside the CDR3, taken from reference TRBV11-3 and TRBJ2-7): EAGVVQSPRYKIIEKKQPVAFWCNPISGHNTLYWYLQNLGQGPELLIRYENEEAVDDSQLPKDRFSAERLKGVDSTLKIQPAELGDSAVYLCASSLLPSGGFYEQYFGPGTRLTVT.

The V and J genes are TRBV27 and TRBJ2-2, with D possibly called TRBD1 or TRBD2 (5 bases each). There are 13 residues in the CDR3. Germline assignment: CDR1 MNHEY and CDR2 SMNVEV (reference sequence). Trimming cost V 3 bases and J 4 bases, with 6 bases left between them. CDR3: CASSLGVTGELFF. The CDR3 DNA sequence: TGTGCCAGCAGTTTGGGGGTCACCGGGGAGCTGTTTTTT.

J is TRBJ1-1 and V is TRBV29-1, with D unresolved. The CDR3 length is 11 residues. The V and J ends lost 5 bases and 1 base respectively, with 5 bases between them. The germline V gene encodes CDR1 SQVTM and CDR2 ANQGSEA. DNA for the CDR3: TGCAGCGTTTCGAAGAACACTGAAGCTTTCTTT. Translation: CSVSKNTEAFF.